This T cell receptor beta chain appears in the sequencing data of a study of T cell responses to AZD1222 COVID-19 vaccine. Study-level points and caveats: Increased Spike-specific TCR breadth and depth were observed after two AZD1222 doses.

The table came from immunoSEQ multiplex PCR; TCRdb's copy has only in-frame clones and leaves some out. The sample has around 99,000 clones; about 90% are singletons. Per germline, CDR1 MNHNS and CDR2 SASEGT. Trimming left V 2 bases short and J 4 bases short, with 12 bases between. The CDR3 is 15 residues long. Note on this clone: Its specificity is not known.

It was second doses at about 4 or about 12 weeks that were pooled. This rearrangement joins TRBV6-1 to TRBJ1-5; perhaps TRBD1 as D (6 bases). The sample here was peripheral blood, taken 28 days after the second AZD1222 dose. This TCR was recovered from an adult who received the AZD1222 COVID-19 vaccine. CDR3 sequence: CASSELGQSNQPQHF. DNA for the CDR3: TGTGCCAGCAGTGAACTAGGACAGTCGAATCAGCCCCAGCATTTT.